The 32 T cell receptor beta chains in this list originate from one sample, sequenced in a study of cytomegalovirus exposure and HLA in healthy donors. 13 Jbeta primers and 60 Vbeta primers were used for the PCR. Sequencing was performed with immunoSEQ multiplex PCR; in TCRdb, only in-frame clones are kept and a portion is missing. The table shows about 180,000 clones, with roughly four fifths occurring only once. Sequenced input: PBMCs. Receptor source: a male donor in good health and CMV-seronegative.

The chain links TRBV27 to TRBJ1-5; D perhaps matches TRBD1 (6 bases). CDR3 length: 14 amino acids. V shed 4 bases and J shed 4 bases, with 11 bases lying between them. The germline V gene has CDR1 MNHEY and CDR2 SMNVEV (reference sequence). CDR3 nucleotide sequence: TGTGCCAGCAGTTCGACAGGAAGAAATCAGCCCCAGCATTTT. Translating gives CASSSTGRNQPQHF.

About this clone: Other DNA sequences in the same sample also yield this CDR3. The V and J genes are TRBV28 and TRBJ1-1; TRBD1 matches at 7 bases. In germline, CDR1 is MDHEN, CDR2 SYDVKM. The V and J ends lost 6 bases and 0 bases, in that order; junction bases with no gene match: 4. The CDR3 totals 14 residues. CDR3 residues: CASRSGQMNTEAFF. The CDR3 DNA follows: TGTGCCAGCAGGTCGGGACAGATGAACACTGAAGCTTTCTTT.

CDR3 coding DNA: TGTGCCAGCTCACCGGACAGGGGAGGCAATCAGCCCCAGCATTTT. It specifies CASSPDRGGNQPQHF. The chain carries TRBV18 and TRBJ1-5; 9 bases are shared with TRBD1. V gave up 3 bases and J gave up 2 bases; unmatched junction bases: 2. CDR3 length: 15 amino acids. Germline loops: CDR1 KGHSH, CDR2 LQKENI.

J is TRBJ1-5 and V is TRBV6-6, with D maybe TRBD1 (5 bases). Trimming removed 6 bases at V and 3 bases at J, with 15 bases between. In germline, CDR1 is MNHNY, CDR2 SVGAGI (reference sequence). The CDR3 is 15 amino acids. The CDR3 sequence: CASSHRAGNNQPQHF. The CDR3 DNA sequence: TGTGCCAGCAGCCACCGGGCAGGGAACAATCAGCCCCAGCATTTT.

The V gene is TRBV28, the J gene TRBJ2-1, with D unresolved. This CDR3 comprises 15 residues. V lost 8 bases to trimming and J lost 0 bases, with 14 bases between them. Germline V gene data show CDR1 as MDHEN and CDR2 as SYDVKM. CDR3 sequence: CASRNEPSSYNEQFF. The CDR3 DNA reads TGTGCCAGCCGCAATGAGCCGAGCTCCTACAATGAGCAGTTCTTC.

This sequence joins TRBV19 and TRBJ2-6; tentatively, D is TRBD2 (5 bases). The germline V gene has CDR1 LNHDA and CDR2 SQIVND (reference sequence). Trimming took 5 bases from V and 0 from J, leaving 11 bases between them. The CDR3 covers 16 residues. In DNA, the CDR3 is TGTGCCAGTAGTTCGCCGGGGAGCTCTGGGGCCAACGTCCTGACTTTC. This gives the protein CASSSPGSSGANVLTF.

Here the CDR3 reads CASRRLALYEQYF. CDR3 coding DNA: TGTGCCAGCCGGCGATTAGCCCTCTACGAGCAGTACTTC. The V and J genes are TRBV28 and TRBJ2-7, with no clear D. The germline V and J ends were trimmed by 8 bases and 3 bases, with 14 bases remaining between them. Germline V CDR1 and CDR2: MDHEN, SYDVKM. The CDR3 contains 13 residues.

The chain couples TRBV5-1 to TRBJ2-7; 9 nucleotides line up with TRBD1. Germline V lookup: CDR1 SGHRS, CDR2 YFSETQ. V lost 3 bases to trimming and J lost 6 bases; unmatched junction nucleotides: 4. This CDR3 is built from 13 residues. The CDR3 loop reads CASSWGTGTEQYF. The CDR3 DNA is TGCGCCAGCAGCTGGGGGACAGGGACCGAGCAGTACTTC.

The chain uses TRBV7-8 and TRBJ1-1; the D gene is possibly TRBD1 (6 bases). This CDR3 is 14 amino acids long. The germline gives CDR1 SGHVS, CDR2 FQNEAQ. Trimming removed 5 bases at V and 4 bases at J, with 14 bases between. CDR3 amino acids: CASSETGWGTEAFF. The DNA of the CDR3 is TGTGCCAGCAGCGAAACAGGGTGGGGCACTGAAGCTTTCTTT.

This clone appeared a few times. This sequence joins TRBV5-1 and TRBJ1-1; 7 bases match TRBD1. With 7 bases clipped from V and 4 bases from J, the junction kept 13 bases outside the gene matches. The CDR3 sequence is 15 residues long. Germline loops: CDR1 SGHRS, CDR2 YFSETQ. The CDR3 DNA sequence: TGCGCCAGCGGAGGACAGGTCGGAGATAGCACTGAAGCTTTCTTT. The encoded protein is CASGGQVGDSTEAFF.

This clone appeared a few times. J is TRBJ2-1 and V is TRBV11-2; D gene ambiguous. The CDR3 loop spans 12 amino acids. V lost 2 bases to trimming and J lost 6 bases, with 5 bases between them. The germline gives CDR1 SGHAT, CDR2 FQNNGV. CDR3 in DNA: TGTGCCAGCAGCTTATTGAGCAATGAGCAGTTCTTC. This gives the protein CASSLLSNEQFF.

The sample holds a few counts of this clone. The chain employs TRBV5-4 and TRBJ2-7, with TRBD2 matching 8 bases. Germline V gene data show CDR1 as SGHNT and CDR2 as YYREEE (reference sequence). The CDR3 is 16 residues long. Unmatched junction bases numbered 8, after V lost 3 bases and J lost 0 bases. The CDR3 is CASSSSFGTSSYEQYF. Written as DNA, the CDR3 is TGTGCCAGCAGCTCCTCCTTTGGGACTAGCTCCTACGAGCAGTACTTC.

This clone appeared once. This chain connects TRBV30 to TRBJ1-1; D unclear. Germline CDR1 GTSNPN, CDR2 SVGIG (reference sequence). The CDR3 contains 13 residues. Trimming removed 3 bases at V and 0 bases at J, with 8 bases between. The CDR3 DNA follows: TGTGCCTGGAGGTCTGCTATGAACACTGAAGCTTTCTTT. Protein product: CAWRSAMNTEAFF.

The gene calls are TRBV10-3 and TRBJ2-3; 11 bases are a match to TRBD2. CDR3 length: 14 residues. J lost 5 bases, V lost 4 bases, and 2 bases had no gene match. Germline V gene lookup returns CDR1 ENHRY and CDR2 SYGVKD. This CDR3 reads CAISGGLAGDTQYF. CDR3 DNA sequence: TGTGCCATCAGTGGCGGACTAGCGGGAGATACGCAGTATTTT.

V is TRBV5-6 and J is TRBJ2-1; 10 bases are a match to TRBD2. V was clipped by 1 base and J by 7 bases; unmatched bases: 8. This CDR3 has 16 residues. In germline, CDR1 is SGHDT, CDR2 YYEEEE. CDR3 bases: TGTGCCAGCAGCTTGTGGCCCAGCGGGGGGGCGAATGAGCAGTTCTTC. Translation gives CASSLWPSGGANEQFF.

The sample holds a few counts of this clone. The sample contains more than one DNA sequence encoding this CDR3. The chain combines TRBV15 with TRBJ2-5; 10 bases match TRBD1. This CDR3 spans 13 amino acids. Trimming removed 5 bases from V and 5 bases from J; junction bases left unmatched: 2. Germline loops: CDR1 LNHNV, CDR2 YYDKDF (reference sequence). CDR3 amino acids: CATSDRGRETQYF. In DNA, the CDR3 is TGTGCCACCAGCGACAGGGGGCGGGAGACCCAGTACTTC.

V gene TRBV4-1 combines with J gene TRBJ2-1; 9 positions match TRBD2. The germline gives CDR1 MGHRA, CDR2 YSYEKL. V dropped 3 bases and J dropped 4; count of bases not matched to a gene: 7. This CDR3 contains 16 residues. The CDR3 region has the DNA TGCGCCAGCAGCCAGGAAAGGACTAGCGAATACAATGAGCAGTTCTTC. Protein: CASSQERTSEYNEQFF.

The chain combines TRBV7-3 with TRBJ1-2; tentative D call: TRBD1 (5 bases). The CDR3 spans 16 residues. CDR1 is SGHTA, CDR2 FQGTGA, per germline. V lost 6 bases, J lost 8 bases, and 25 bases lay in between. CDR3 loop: CASSSPGVSGARGYTF. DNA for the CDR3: TGTGCCAGCAGTTCTCCCGGCGTGTCTGGGGCGCGAGGCTACACCTTC.

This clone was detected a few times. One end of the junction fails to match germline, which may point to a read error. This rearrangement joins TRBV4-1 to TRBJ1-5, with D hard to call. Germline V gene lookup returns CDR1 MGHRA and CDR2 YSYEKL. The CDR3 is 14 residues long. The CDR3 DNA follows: TGTGCCAGCAGCCAAGGGAGTAGCAATCAGCCCCAGCATTTT. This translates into CASSQGSSNQPQHF.

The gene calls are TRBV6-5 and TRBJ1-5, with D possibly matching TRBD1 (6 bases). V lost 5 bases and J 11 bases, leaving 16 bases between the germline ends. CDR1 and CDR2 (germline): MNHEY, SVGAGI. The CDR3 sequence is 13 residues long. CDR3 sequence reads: CASSDFRGLAQHF. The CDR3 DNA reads TGTGCCAGCAGTGACTTCAGGGGTTTGGCCCAGCATTTT.

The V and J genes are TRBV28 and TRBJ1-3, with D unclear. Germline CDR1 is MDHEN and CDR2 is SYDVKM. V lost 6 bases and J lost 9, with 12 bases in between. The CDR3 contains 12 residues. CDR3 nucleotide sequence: TGTGCCAGCAGAGAGCCCCCCACCACCATATATTTT. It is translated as CASREPPTTIYF.

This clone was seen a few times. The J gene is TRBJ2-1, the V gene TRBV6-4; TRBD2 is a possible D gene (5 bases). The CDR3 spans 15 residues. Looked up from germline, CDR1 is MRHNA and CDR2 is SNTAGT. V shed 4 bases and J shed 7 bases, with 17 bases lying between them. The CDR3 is CASSGAGASGNEQFF. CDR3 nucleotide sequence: TGTGCCAGCAGTGGGGCGGGCGCATCGGGGAATGAGCAGTTCTTC.

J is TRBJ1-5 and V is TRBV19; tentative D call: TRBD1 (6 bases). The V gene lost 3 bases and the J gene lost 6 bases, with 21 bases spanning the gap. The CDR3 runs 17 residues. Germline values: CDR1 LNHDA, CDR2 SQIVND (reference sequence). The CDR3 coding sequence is TGTGCCAGTAGTATTAGCCGGGACACCATTGGGACTCAGCCCCAGCATTTT. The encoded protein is CASSISRDTIGTQPQHF. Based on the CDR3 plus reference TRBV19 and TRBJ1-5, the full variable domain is DGGITQSPKYLFRKEGQNVTLSCEQNLNHDAMYWYRQDPGQGLRLIYYSQIVNDFQKGDIAEGYSVSREKKESFPLTVTSAQKNPTAFYLCASSISRDTIGTQPQHFGDGTRLSIL.

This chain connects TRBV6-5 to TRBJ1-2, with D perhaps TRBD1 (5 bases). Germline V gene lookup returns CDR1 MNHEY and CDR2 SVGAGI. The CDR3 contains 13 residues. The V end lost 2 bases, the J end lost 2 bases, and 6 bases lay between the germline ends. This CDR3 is CASSYGANYGYTF. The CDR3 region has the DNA TGTGCCAGCAGTTACGGGGCGAACTATGGCTACACCTTC.

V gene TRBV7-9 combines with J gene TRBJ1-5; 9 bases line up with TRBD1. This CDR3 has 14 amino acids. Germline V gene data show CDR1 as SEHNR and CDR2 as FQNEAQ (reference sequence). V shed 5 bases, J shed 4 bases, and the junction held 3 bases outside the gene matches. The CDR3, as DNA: TGTGCCAGCAGCGTTGGGACAGGGAATCAGCCCCAGCATTTT. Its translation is CASSVGTGNQPQHF.

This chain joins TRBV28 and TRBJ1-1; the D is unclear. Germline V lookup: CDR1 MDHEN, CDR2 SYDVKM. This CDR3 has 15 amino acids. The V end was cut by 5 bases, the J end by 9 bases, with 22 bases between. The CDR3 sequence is CASSITGARPAKAFF. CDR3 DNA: TGTGCCAGCAGTATTACCGGTGCCAGGCCCGCCAAAGCTTTCTTT.

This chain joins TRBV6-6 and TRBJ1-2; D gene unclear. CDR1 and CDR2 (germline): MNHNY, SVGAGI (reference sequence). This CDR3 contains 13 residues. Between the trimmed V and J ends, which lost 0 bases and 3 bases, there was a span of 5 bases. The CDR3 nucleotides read TGTGCCAGCAGTTACTCGGCTGACTATGGCTACACCTTC. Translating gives CASSYSADYGYTF.

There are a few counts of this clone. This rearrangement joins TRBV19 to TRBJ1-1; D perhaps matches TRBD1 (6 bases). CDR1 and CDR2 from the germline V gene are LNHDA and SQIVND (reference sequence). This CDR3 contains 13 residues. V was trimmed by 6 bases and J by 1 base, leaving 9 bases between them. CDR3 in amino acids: CASSLGGNTEAFF. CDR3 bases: TGTGCCAGTAGCTTAGGGGGGAACACTGAAGCTTTCTTT.

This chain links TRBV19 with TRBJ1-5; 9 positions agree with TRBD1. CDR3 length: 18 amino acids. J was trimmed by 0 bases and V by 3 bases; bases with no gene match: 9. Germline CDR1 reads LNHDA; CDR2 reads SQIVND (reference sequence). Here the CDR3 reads CASSIDGTGRSSNQPQHF. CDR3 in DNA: TGTGCCAGTAGTATCGACGGGACAGGGAGGAGTAGCAATCAGCCCCAGCATTTT.

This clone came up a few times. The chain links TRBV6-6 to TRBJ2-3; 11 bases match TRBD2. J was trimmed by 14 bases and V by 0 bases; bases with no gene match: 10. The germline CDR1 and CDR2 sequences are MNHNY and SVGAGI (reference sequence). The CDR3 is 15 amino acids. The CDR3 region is CASSYSGGTSGKGYF. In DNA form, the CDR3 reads TGTGCCAGCAGTTACTCGGGAGGGACTAGCGGAAAAGGGTATTTT.

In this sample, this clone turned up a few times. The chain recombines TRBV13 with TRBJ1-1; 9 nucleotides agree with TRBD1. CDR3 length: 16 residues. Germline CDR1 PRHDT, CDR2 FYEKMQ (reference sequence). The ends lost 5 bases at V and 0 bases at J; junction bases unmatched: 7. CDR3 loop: CASSMYRGLVNTEAFF. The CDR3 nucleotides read TGTGCCAGCAGCATGTACAGGGGGCTAGTGAACACTGAAGCTTTCTTT.

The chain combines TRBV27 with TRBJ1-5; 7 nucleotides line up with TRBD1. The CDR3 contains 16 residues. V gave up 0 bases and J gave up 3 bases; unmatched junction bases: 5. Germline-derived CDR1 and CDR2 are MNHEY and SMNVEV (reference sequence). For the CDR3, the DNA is TGTGCCAGCAGTTTATCGGGACAGAGTTTCAATCAGCCCCAGCATTTT. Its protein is CASSLSGQSFNQPQHF.